Shown below are 23 T cell receptor beta chains from a single sample sequenced in a study of T cells in Graves' hyperthyroidism and ophthalmopathy. Authors of the study amplified TCR beta CDR3 regions from RNA transcripts. HTBI primers were employed in a first-round RT-PCR of the TCR CDR3. From the multiplex PCR reads, TCRdb called clonotypes with MiXCR, one entry per CDR3 protein. The sample shows some 770,000 distinct CDR3 sequences, around 17% of them seen only once. The material sequenced was blood. The source is a man between 18 and 35 years old with Graves' hyperthyroidism.

This clonotype was seen many times. The rearrangement uses TRBV5-5 and TRBJ1-1, with 7 nucleotides matching TRBD1. Germline values: CDR1 SGHKS, CDR2 YYEKEE (reference sequence). V lost 4 bases and J lost 6; bases outside the gene matches: 6. The CDR3 length is 13 residues. Here the CDR3 DNA reads TGTGCCAGCAGCCCGACAGGGATCTCTGAAGCTTTCTTT. Protein sequence: CASSPTGISEAFF.

Ten or more counts support this clonotype. This chain joins TRBV27 and TRBJ2-7; 9 bases line up with TRBD1. The germline CDR1 and CDR2 sequences are MNHEY and SMNVEV (reference sequence). CDR3 length equals 13 residues. With 8 bases clipped from V and 5 bases from J, the junction kept 7 bases outside the gene matches. The CDR3 DNA reads as TGTGCCAGCGGCCGGGACAGGGCCCACGAGCAGTACTTC. Translating it yields CASGRDRAHEQYF.

This clonotype occurred a few times. The genes are TRBV6-2 or TRBV6-3 and TRBJ2-3; D might be TRBD1 or TRBD2, each matching 5 bases. CDR1 is MNHEY and CDR2 is SVGEGT in the germline V gene. This CDR3 has 17 amino acids. The germline V and J ends were trimmed by 2 bases and 2 bases, with 17 bases remaining between them. The CDR3 reads CASSYGYGKGFTDTQYF. CDR3 DNA: TGTGCCAGCAGTTACGGCTACGGGAAGGGGTTCACAGATACGCAGTATTTT.

V gene TRBV19 combines with J gene TRBJ2-3; D remains ambiguous. V dropped 6 bases and J dropped 1 base, with 17 bases sitting between them. In germline, CDR1 is LNHDA, CDR2 SQIVND (reference sequence). The CDR3 has 16 residues. CDR3 region: CASSPRSRSRTDTQYF. CDR3 in DNA: TGTGCCAGTAGCCCCCGTTCGCGGTCTCGCACAGATACGCAGTATTTT.

The table lists this clonotype with many counts. J is TRBJ1-1 and V is TRBV30; no firm D call. The germline CDR1 and CDR2 sequences are GTSNPN and SVGIG (reference sequence). This CDR3 is 10 amino acids long. V was cut by 3 bases and J by 2 bases, with 1 base left in between. CDR3 coding DNA: TGTGCCTGGAGAAACACTGAAGCTTTCTTT. Residues: CAWRNTEAFF.

This clonotype was counted many times. The V and J genes are TRBV20-1 and TRBJ2-7; TRBD2 agrees at 13 bases. The length of the CDR3 is 15 residues. The junction had 11 bases not matched to a gene; V was cut back by 6 bases and J by 6 bases. Germline CDR1 is DFQATT and CDR2 is SNEGSKA (reference sequence). The CDR3 sequence is CSATPRTSGSAEQYF. The CDR3 coding sequence is TGCAGTGCGACGCCGCGGACTAGCGGGAGTGCCGAGCAGTACTTC.

This sequence joins TRBV6-4 and TRBJ2-3, with 13 bases that match TRBD2. The CDR3 runs to 17 residues. The J segment lost 3 bases and the V segment lost 5 bases, leaving 8 bases of the junction unmatched. Germline CDR1 reads MRHNA; CDR2 reads SNTAGT. The CDR3 is CASSSGTSGIITDTQYF. The CDR3 nucleotides read TGTGCCAGCAGTTCCGGGACTAGCGGGATTATTACAGATACGCAGTATTTT.

This sequence joins TRBV12-3 or TRBV12-4 and TRBJ2-7, with 7 bases matching TRBD2. This CDR3 has 15 residues. Unmatched junction bases numbered 13, after V lost 6 bases and J lost 5 bases. The CDR3 nucleotides are TGTGCCAGCAGCGTAGTAGGGAGAAGCGGGGACGAGCAGTACTTC. Protein: CASSVVGRSGDEQYF.

This chain joins TRBV5-1 and TRBJ2-6; D unclear. Trimming stripped 1 base from V and 2 bases from J, with 4 bases between. CDR1 SGHRS and CDR2 YFSETQ come from the germline V gene. The CDR3 runs 14 residues. The CDR3 spells CASSLSAGANVLTF. The CDR3 DNA reads as TGCGCCAGCAGCTTGTCTGCTGGGGCCAACGTCCTGACTTTC.

This clonotype was detected ten times or more. The chain recombines TRBV7-3 with TRBJ2-1, with no clear D. V gave up 2 bases and J gave up 2 bases, with 10 bases separating them. The CDR3 spans 15 residues. Germline CDR1 reads SGHTA; CDR2 reads FQGTGA. This CDR3 is CASSLEVGPYNEQFF. CDR3 bases: TGTGCCAGCAGCTTAGAGGTCGGACCCTACAATGAGCAGTTCTTC. Full variable domain (rest looked up from reference TRBV7-3 and TRBJ2-1): GAGVSQTPSNKVTEKGKYVELRCDPISGHTALYWYRQSLGQGPEFLIYFQGTGAADDSGLPNDRFFAVRPEGSVSTLKIQRTERGDSAVYLCASSLEVGPYNEQFFGPGTRLTVL.

This clonotype was observed many times. The chain uses TRBV28 and TRBJ1-5; D is undetermined. The CDR3 is 16 amino acids. The germline V gene has CDR1 MDHEN and CDR2 SYDVKM. Trimming removed 6 bases from V and 3 bases from J, with 18 bases in between. As DNA, the CDR3 is TGTGCCAGCAGACCCCTGATCCCAGCCCACAATCAGCCCCAGCATTTT. Its translation: CASRPLIPAHNQPQHF.

This clonotype was picked up many times. The chain employs TRBV30 and TRBJ2-2, with 8 positions matching TRBD2. V dropped 4 bases and J dropped 2; count of bases not matched to a gene: 15. The CDR3 has 18 residues. In germline, CDR1 is GTSNPN, CDR2 SVGIG (reference sequence). The CDR3, as DNA: TGTGCCTGGATTGGAGGTCGTTTTGCGGGGGGCAACACCGGGGAGCTGTTTTTT. It specifies CAWIGGRFAGGNTGELFF.

J is TRBJ2-1 and V is TRBV7-9, with no clear D. The CDR3 totals 15 residues. With 5 bases removed from V and 4 bases from J, the gap between germline ends came to 15 bases. Per the germline V gene, CDR1 is SEHNR and CDR2 is FQNEAQ (reference sequence). For the CDR3, the DNA is TGTGCCAGCAGCCTAAACGTTCGCACTTACAATGAGCAGTTCTTC. It translates to CASSLNVRTYNEQFF.

This clonotype was seen only a few times. J is TRBJ2-5 and V is TRBV6-1; TRBD2 matches 12 bases. J gave up 1 base and V 5 bases, and 14 bases lay outside the gene matches. The CDR3 covers 19 residues. Germline-derived CDR1 and CDR2 are MNHNS and SASEGT. CDR3 protein: CASSRRGLAGGATQETQYF. For the CDR3, the DNA is TGTGCCAGCAGTAGAAGGGGGCTAGCGGGAGGGGCCACCCAAGAGACCCAGTACTTC.

The chain employs TRBV5-1 and TRBJ1-5; tentatively, D is TRBD1 (6 bases). Germline-derived CDR1 and CDR2 are SGHRS and YFSETQ. Deletions cut 0 bases from V and 6 bases from J, with 16 bases between. The CDR3 is 16 residues long. The CDR3 DNA is TGCGCCAGCAGCTTGGCCGGGGCCGAGGGGGGTCAGCCCCAGCATTTT. Its translation: CASSLAGAEGGQPQHF.

This clonotype was observed a handful of times. This chain uses TRBV3-1 with TRBJ2-3; 14 bases agree with TRBD2. CDR3 length equals 22 residues. With 1 base clipped from V and 5 bases from J, the junction kept 20 bases outside the gene matches. Per germline, CDR1 LGHDT and CDR2 YNNKEL (reference sequence). The CDR3 spells CASSQAVTPGLAGATRGDTQYF. DNA of the CDR3: TGTGCCAGCAGCCAAGCTGTTACACCGGGACTAGCGGGAGCCACGAGGGGAGATACGCAGTATTTT.

CDR3 nucleotides: TGCAGCGTTGACGACAGCTCTGGGGCCAACGTCCTGACTTTC. Amino acid sequence: CSVDDSSGANVLTF. This chain uses TRBV29-1 with TRBJ2-6; weak D call: TRBD1 (5 bases). Deletions cut 3 bases from V and 0 bases from J, with 6 bases between. The CDR3 runs to 14 residues. CDR1 and CDR2 (germline): SQVTM, ANQGSEA.

This clonotype was counted at least ten times. The chain links TRBV27 to TRBJ1-4, with 11 bases that match TRBD1. This CDR3 spans 15 amino acids. Trimming removed 5 bases from V and 8 bases from J; junction bases left unmatched: 7. CDR1 and CDR2 from the germline V gene are MNHEY and SMNVEV (reference sequence). The CDR3, as DNA: TGTGCCAGCAGTACGCGGACAGGGGGCTCCGAAAAACTGTTTTTT. Protein product: CASSTRTGGSEKLFF.

This clonotype was observed at least ten times. The chain carries TRBV10-3 and TRBJ1-2; no clear D. The ends were cut back, 2 bases at V and 9 bases at J, with 10 bases in the middle. The CDR3 sequence is 12 residues long. The V gene's germline CDR1 is ENHRY and CDR2 SYGVKD. For the CDR3, the DNA is TGTGCCATCAGTGAGGACTGGCTGAGCTACACCTTC. As protein: CAISEDWLSYTF.

This clonotype was recorded many times. The gene calls are TRBV30 and TRBJ2-7, with TRBD2 as a possible D gene (5 bases). Germline loops: CDR1 GTSNPN, CDR2 SVGIG (reference sequence). This CDR3 comprises 13 residues. Trimming stripped 0 bases from V and 5 bases from J, with 11 bases between. The CDR3 reads CAWSVRRGNEQYF. The CDR3 nucleotides read TGTGCCTGGAGTGTACGTCGAGGGAACGAGCAGTACTTC.

This clonotype was recorded at least ten times. V gene TRBV2 combines with J gene TRBJ2-7; 9 bases align to TRBD1. CDR3 length: 14 amino acids. Germline V gives CDR1 SNHLY, CDR2 FYNNEI. The ends lost 3 bases at V and 6 bases at J; junction bases unmatched: 6. Here the CDR3 reads CASSERQGGGEQYF. The CDR3 nucleotides read TGTGCCAGCAGTGAGAGACAGGGGGGTGGCGAGCAGTACTTC.

This chain joins TRBV3-1 and TRBJ1-3; 10 nucleotides match TRBD1. J gave up 3 bases and V 8 bases, and 1 base lay outside the gene matches. CDR3 size: 13 residues. CDR1 LGHDT and CDR2 YNNKEL come from the germline V gene (reference sequence). Here the CDR3 DNA reads TGTGCCAGCGGGACAGGGGATGGAAACACCATATATTTT. Its protein is CASGTGDGNTIYF.

In this sample, this clonotype turned up a few times. The rearrangement links TRBV2 to TRBJ2-1, with D perhaps TRBD2 (6 bases). Germline assignment: CDR1 SNHLY and CDR2 FYNNEI. V was trimmed by 6 bases and J by 2 bases, leaving 17 bases between them. The CDR3 extends over 16 amino acids. CDR3 loop: CASRAGLSEAYNEQFF. Here the CDR3 DNA reads TGTGCCAGCAGGGCCGGACTATCGGAAGCCTACAATGAGCAGTTCTTC. Based on the CDR3 plus reference TRBV2 and TRBJ2-1, the full variable domain is EPEVTQTPSHQVTQMGQEVILRCVPISNHLYFYWYRQILGQKVEFLVSFYNNEISEKSEIFDDQFSVERPDGSNFTLKIRSTKLEDSAMYFCASRAGLSEAYNEQFFGPGTRLTVL.